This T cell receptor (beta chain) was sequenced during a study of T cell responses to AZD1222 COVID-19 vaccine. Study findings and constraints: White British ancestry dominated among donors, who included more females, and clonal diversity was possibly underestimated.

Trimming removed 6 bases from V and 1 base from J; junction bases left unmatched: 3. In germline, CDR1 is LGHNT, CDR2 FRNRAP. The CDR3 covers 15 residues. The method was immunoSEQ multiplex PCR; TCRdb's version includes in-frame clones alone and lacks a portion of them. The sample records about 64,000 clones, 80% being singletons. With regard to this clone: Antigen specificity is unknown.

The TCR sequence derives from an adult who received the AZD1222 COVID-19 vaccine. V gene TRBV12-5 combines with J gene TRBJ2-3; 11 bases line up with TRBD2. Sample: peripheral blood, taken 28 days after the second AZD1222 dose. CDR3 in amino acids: CASGPGLAGTDTQYF. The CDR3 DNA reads TGTGCTAGTGGACCGGGACTAGCGGGCACAGATACGCAGTATTTT.